The sequence of this T cell receptor (beta chain) was determined in a study of blood T cell repertoires in COVID-19. As for the study in general: In each case, the material was cDNA or gDNA derived from T cells, B-cell-depleted T cells, or PBMCs.

Germline V gives CDR1 SGHRS, CDR2 YFSETQ. V was pared by 5 bases and J by 6 bases, with 10 bases of the junction left unmatched. This CDR3 has 14 residues. In the source study's methods: Counts of nucleated cells, estimated from reference gene primer amplification, were obtained. The protocol was immunoSEQ multiplex PCR, while the TCRdb copy is restricted to in-frame clones and leaves out a portion. V and J calls and clone size are as listed in that table; D and trimming were resolved from the DNA. The table includes about 29,000 clones, approximately 92% detected once. This clone was counted only a few times.

The TCR comes from a man older than 75 with acute or convalescent COVID-19. Sequencing was performed on peripheral blood. The V gene is TRBV5-1, the J gene TRBJ2-7; TRBD1 aligns across 8 bases. CDR3 region: CASRVGTGTFEQYF. For the CDR3, the DNA is TGCGCCAGCAGAGTGGGGACAGGTACGTTCGAGCAGTACTTC.